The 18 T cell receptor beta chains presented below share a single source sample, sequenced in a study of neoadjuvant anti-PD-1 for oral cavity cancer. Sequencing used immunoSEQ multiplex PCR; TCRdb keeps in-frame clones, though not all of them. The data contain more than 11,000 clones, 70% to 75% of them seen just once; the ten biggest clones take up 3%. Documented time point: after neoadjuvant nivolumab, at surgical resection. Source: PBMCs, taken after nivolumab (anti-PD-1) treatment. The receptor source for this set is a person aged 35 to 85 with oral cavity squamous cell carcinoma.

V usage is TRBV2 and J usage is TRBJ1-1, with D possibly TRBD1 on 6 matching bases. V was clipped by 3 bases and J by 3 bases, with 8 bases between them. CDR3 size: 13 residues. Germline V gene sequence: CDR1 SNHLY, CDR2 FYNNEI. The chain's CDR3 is CASSDRGYTEAFF. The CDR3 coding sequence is TGTGCCAGCAGTGACAGGGGATACACTGAAGCTTTCTTT.

The CDR3 loop reads CASIPEGLADTQYF. The CDR3 DNA is TGTGCCAGCATTCCGGAGGGCCTCGCAGATACGCAGTATTTT. The V call is TRBV25-1, the J call TRBJ2-3; a weak D match, TRBD2 (6 bases). The CDR3 spans 14 residues. V gave up 7 bases and J gave up 4 bases, with 15 bases separating them. Germline CDR1 MGHDK, CDR2 SYGVNS.

CDR3 residues: CASSLEGRSQPQHF. The CDR3 nucleotides are TGTGCCAGCAGCTTAGAGGGAAGATCTCAGCCCCAGCATTTT. The V gene is TRBV7-9, the J gene TRBJ1-5; D is unclear. The germline V gene encodes CDR1 SEHNR and CDR2 FQNEAQ (reference sequence). This CDR3 contains 14 residues. V lost 1 base and J lost 6, with 10 bases in between.

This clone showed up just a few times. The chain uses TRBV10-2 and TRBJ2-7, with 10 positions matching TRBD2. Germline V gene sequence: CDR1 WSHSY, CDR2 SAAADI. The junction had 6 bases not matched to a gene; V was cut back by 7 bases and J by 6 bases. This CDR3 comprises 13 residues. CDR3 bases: TGCGCCAGCAATCAGCGGGAGGGAACCGAGCAGTACTTC. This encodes CASNQREGTEQYF.

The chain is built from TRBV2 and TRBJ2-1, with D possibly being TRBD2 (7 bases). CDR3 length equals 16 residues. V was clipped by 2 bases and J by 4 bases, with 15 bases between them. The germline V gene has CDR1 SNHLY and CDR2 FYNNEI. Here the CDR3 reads CASSERGGGPYNEQFF. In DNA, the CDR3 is TGTGCCAGCAGTGAAAGGGGAGGGGGACCTTACAATGAGCAGTTCTTC.

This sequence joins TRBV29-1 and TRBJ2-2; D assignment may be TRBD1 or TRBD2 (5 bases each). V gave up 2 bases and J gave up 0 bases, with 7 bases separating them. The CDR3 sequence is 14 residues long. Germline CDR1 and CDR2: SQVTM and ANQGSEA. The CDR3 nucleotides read TGCAGCGTTGAACAGGGAGCGAACACCGGGGAGCTGTTTTTT. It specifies CSVEQGANTGELFF.

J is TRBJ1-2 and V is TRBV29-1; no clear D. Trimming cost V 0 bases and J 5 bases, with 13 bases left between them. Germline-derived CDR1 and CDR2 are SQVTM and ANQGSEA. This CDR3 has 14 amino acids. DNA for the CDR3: TGCAGCGTTGAAGAGGCGTACAGCTTTTATGGCTACACCTTC. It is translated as CSVEEAYSFYGYTF.

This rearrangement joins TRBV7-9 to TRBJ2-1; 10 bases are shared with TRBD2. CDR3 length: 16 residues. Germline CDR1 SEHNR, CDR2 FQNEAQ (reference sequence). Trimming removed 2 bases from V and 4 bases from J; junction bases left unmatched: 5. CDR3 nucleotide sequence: TGTGCCAGCAGCTTAATGGGACTAGCGAGATACAATGAGCAGTTCTTC. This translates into CASSLMGLARYNEQFF.

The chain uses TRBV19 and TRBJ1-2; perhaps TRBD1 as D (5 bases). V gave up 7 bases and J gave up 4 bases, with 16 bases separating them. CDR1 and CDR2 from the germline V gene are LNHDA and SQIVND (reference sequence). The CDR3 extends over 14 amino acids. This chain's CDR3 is CASTLPGAGYGYTF. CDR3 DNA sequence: TGTGCCAGTACCTTGCCCGGGGCCGGCTATGGCTACACCTTC.

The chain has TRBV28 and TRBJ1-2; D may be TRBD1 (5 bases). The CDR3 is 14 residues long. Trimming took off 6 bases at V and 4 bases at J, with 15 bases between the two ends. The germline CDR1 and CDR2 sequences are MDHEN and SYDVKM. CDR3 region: CASRSGTVGYGYTF. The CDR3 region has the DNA TGTGCCAGCAGGTCCGGGACCGTTGGCTATGGCTACACCTTC.

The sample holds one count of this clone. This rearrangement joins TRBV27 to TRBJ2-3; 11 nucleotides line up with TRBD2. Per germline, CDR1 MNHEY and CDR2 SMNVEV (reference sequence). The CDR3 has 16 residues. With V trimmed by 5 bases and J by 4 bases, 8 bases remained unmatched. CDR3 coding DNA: TGTGCCAGCAGTCCCCAACTAGCGGGAGATTCAGATACGCAGTATTTT. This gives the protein CASSPQLAGDSDTQYF.

The CDR3: CASSYGVPGELFF. The CDR3 coding sequence is TGTGCCAGCAGTTACGGGGTCCCCGGGGAGCTGTTTTTT. J is TRBJ2-2 and V is TRBV6-5; D is undetermined. The CDR3 length is 13 residues. Germline values: CDR1 MNHEY, CDR2 SVGAGI. V was clipped by 2 bases and J by 6 bases, with 7 bases between them.

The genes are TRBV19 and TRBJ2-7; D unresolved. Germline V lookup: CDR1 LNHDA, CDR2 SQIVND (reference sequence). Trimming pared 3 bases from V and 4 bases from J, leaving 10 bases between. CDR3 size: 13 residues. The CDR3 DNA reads TGTGCCAGTAGTATCGGTGGCCTTTACGAGCAGTACTTC. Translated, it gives CASSIGGLYEQYF. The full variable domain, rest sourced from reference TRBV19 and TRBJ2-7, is DGGITQSPKYLFRKEGQNVTLSCEQNLNHDAMYWYRQDPGQGLRLIYYSQIVNDFQKGDIAEGYSVSREKKESFPLTVTSAQKNPTAFYLCASSIGGLYEQYFGPGTRLTVT.

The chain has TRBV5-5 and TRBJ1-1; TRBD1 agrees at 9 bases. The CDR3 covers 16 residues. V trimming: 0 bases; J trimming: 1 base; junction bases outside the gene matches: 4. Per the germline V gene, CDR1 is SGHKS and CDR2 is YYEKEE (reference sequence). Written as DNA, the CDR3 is TGTGCCAGCAGCTTGGCCACGGACAGGGGGAACACTGAAGCTTTCTTT. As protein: CASSLATDRGNTEAFF.

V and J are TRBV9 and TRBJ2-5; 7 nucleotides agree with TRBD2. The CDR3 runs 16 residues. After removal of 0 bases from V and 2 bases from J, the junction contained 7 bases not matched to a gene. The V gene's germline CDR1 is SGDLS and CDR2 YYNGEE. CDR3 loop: CASSVAFAGVQETQYF. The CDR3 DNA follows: TGTGCCAGCAGCGTAGCTTTTGCGGGAGTTCAAGAGACCCAGTACTTC.

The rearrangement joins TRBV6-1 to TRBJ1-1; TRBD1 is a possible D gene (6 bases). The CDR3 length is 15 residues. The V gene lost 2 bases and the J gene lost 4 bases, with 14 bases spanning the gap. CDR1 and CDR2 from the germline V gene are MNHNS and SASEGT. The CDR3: CASSERVGHPTEAFF. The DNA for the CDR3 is TGTGCCAGCAGTGAACGGGTGGGACACCCCACTGAAGCTTTCTTT.

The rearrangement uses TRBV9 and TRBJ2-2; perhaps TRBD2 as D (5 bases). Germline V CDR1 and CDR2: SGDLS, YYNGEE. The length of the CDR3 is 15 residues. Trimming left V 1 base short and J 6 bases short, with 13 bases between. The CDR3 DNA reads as TGTGCCAGCAGCGTATATGAGGGTGTCGCCGGGGAGCTGTTTTTT. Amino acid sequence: CASSVYEGVAGELFF.

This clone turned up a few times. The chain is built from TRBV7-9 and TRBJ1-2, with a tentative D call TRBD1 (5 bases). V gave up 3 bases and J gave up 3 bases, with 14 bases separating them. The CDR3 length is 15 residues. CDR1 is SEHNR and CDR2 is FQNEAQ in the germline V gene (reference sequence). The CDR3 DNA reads TGTGCCAGCAGCTTGGGGGACGGCCTTGACTATGGCTACACCTTC. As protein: CASSLGDGLDYGYTF.